This entry lists 31 T cell receptor beta chains sequenced from one sample in a study of blood T cell repertoires in COVID-19. The protocol was immunoSEQ multiplex PCR, while the TCRdb copy is restricted to in-frame clones and leaves out a portion. The profile shows about 150,000 clones, 65% to 80% of them singletons. Sequencing was performed on PBMCs or T cells enriched from blood (not recorded which). The receptors here all came from an older woman in a cohort exposed to, infected with or recovered from COVID-19 (not recorded which).

V and J are TRBV5-1 and TRBJ2-5, with D perhaps matching TRBD1 (6 bases). The CDR3 sequence is 14 residues long. The germline V and J ends were trimmed by 2 bases and 5 bases, with 13 bases remaining between them. Germline CDR1 reads SGHRS; CDR2 reads YFSETQ. This chain's CDR3 is CASSFAGAGETQYF. Here the CDR3 DNA reads TGCGCCAGCAGCTTCGCAGGGGCAGGGGAGACCCAGTACTTC.

The rearrangement links TRBV7-3 to TRBJ2-2; TRBD2 might be the D (6 bases). The V and J ends lost 2 bases and 4 bases respectively, with 11 bases between them. This CDR3 comprises 15 residues. Germline V gene data show CDR1 as SGHTA and CDR2 as FQGTGA. The CDR3 reads CASSLFGGTTGELFF. The CDR3 nucleotides are TGTGCCAGCAGCTTATTTGGCGGGACCACCGGGGAGCTGTTTTTT.

The CDR3 nucleotides are TGTGCCAGCAGCCGCGGTGGCGCTGAAGCTTTCTTT. Amino acids: CASSRGGAEAFF. The chain uses TRBV7-9 and TRBJ1-1, with D unresolved. Germline V lookup: CDR1 SEHNR, CDR2 FQNEAQ (reference sequence). V was shortened by 5 bases and J by 6 bases, with 10 bases between the two germline ends. This CDR3 has 12 amino acids.

The J gene is TRBJ1-2, the V gene TRBV6-5; D call uncertain. The V gene's germline CDR1 is MNHEY and CDR2 SVGAGI. The V end was cut by 4 bases, the J end by 8 bases, with 11 bases between. The CDR3 loop spans 12 amino acids. CDR3 region: CASSFGVGGYTF. CDR3 nucleotide sequence: TGTGCCAGCAGTTTCGGGGTCGGAGGCTACACCTTC.

The V call is TRBV19, the J call TRBJ2-1, with 7 bases fitting TRBD2. With V trimmed by 6 bases and J by 5 bases, 13 bases remained unmatched. Per germline, CDR1 LNHDA and CDR2 SQIVND (reference sequence). The CDR3 extends over 16 amino acids. The CDR3: CASRWEGSGENNEQFF. The CDR3 region has the DNA TGTGCCAGTAGATGGGAGGGGAGCGGGGAAAACAATGAGCAGTTCTTC.

This clone was seen at least ten times. This chain links TRBV7-9 with TRBJ1-3; the D is unclear. The V end lost 5 bases, the J end lost 4 bases, and 21 bases lay between the germline ends. CDR1 is SEHNR, CDR2 FQNEAQ, per germline (reference sequence). This CDR3 spans 17 amino acids. CDR3 region: CASSPALRPKEGNTIYF. CDR3 nucleotides: TGTGCCAGCAGCCCCGCGCTTCGCCCCAAGGAGGGAAACACCATATATTTT.

The sample holds a few counts of this clone. Other DNA sequences of this sample code for an identical CDR3. This chain joins TRBV7-2 and TRBJ1-2, with no clear D. The CDR3 totals 13 residues. V dropped 4 bases and J dropped 3 bases, with 9 bases sitting between them. CDR1 and CDR2 (germline): SGHTA, FQGNSA. CDR3 sequence reads: CASSSGSHYGYTF. The CDR3 DNA reads TGTGCCAGCAGCTCGGGAAGCCACTATGGCTACACCTTC.

The V call is TRBV5-5, the J call TRBJ1-3; 9 bases agree with TRBD1. CDR3 size: 17 residues. Germline CDR1 SGHKS, CDR2 YYEKEE (reference sequence). The V segment lost 4 bases and the J segment 0 bases; nucleotides outside the gene matches: 8. CDR3 residues: CASSPGTGSSSGNTIYF. DNA of the CDR3: TGTGCCAGCAGCCCTGGGACAGGGTCAAGCTCTGGAAACACCATATATTTT.

The chain couples TRBV28 to TRBJ1-2; tentatively, D is TRBD1 (5 bases). Trimming stripped 8 bases from V and 4 bases from J, with 29 bases between. Germline CDR1 reads MDHEN; CDR2 reads SYDVKM. The CDR3 has 18 residues. CDR3: CASGKGAGRTSIPYGYTF. As DNA, the CDR3 is TGTGCCAGCGGCAAAGGGGCAGGGCGCACTTCGATCCCCTATGGCTACACCTTC.

The genes are TRBV10-3 and TRBJ1-1, with D hard to call. Germline CDR1 reads ENHRY; CDR2 reads SYGVKD. The CDR3 consists of 14 residues. V lost 2 bases, J lost 5 bases, and 12 bases lay in between. The CDR3 loop is CAISEEGSRTEAFF. Written as DNA, the CDR3 is TGTGCCATCAGTGAGGAGGGTTCTAGGACTGAAGCTTTCTTT.

This clone was observed a few times. The chain is built from TRBV9 and TRBJ2-5; TRBD2 matches 11 bases. CDR1 and CDR2 from the germline V gene are SGDLS and YYNGEE. The junction had 2 bases not matched to a gene; V was cut back by 4 bases and J by 3 bases. This CDR3 region has 14 residues. CDR3 amino acids: CASSLGLAEETQYF. The DNA for the CDR3 is TGTGCCAGCAGCCTGGGACTAGCGGAAGAGACCCAGTACTTC.

The chain carries TRBV5-6 and TRBJ1-1, with TRBD1 matching over 10 bases. There are 11 residues in the CDR3. The germline V gene has CDR1 SGHDT and CDR2 YYEEEE. With V trimmed by 7 bases and J by 6 bases, 0 bases remained unmatched. The CDR3 sequence: CASGTGAEAFF. The CDR3 DNA sequence: TGTGCCAGCGGGACAGGGGCTGAAGCTTTCTTT.

This sequence joins TRBV3-1 (or the pseudogene TRBV3-2) and TRBJ2-5, with 9 bases aligning to TRBD2. This CDR3 has 16 amino acids. Germline V gene lookup returns CDR1 LGHDT and CDR2 YNNKEL (reference sequence). V lost 0 bases, J lost 5 bases, and 7 bases stayed unmatched. In DNA, the CDR3 is TGTGCCAGCAGCCAAGATAGGGCGGGAGGGCCGGAGACCCAGTACTTC. This translates into CASSQDRAGGPETQYF.

The chain couples TRBV5-4 to TRBJ2-7; 7 nucleotides match TRBD1. The CDR3 sequence is 15 residues long. Trimming removed 3 bases from V and 0 bases from J; junction bases left unmatched: 6. Germline CDR1 SGHNT, CDR2 YYREEE (reference sequence). The CDR3 protein is CASSSPAGGSYEQYF. In DNA form, the CDR3 reads TGTGCCAGCAGCTCTCCGGCAGGGGGCTCCTACGAGCAGTACTTC. The whole variable domain, remainder taken from reference TRBV5-4 and TRBJ2-7, is ETGVTQSPTHLIKTRGQQVTLRCSSQSGHNTVSWYQQALGQGPQFIFQYYREEENGRGNFPPRFSGLQFPNYSSELNVNALELDDSALYLCASSSPAGGSYEQYFGPGTRLTVT.

This chain links TRBV29-1 with TRBJ2-5, with 8 bases lining up with TRBD1. The CDR3 sequence is 12 residues long. Germline V CDR1 and CDR2: SQVTM, ANQGSEA. V lost 6 bases and J lost 5; bases outside the gene matches: 5. The CDR3 region is CSVVDRGETQYF. DNA for the CDR3: TGCAGCGTGGTTGACAGGGGTGAGACCCAGTACTTC.

The V call is TRBV5-5, the J call TRBJ2-2, with D perhaps matching TRBD1 (6 bases). V lost 3 bases and J 5 bases, leaving 14 bases between the germline ends. The CDR3 loop spans 15 amino acids. The germline gives CDR1 SGHKS, CDR2 YYEKEE (reference sequence). For the CDR3, the DNA is TGTGCCAGCAGCTCATATACAGGGAATACCGGGGAGCTGTTTTTT. Translated: CASSSYTGNTGELFF.

This sequence joins TRBV28 and TRBJ1-2, with D hard to call. Per germline, CDR1 MDHEN and CDR2 SYDVKM. V lost 6 bases, J lost 7 bases, and 18 bases lay in between. CDR3 length: 14 residues. This CDR3 is CASSPTLARGGYTF. The CDR3 DNA reads as TGTGCCAGCAGCCCTACCCTCGCACGGGGTGGCTACACCTTC.

As to this clone: This specimen includes other DNA sequences encoding the same CDR3. The chain has TRBV18 and TRBJ2-2; 12 nucleotides agree with TRBD2. With V trimmed by 6 bases and J by 5 bases, 7 bases remained unmatched. The CDR3 length is 16 residues. CDR1 is KGHSH and CDR2 is LQKENI in the germline V gene. CDR3 nucleotides: TGTGCCAGCTCGCCAGGGACTAGCGGGTTAACCGGGGAGCTGTTTTTT. It codes for CASSPGTSGLTGELFF. Variable domain in full (rest from reference TRBV18 and TRBJ2-2): NAGVMQNPRHLVRRRGQEARLRCSPMKGHSHVYWYRQLPEEGLKFMVYLQKENIIDESGMPKERFSAEFPKEGPSILRIQQVVRGDSAAYFCASSPGTSGLTGELFFGEGSRLTVL.

The CDR3 sequence: CASSFSGHPDSPLHF. The CDR3 DNA reads TGTGCCAGCAGCTTTTCAGGGCACCCGGATTCACCCCTCCACTTT. The chain carries TRBV7-8 and TRBJ1-6; D perhaps matches TRBD1 (5 bases). The V end was cut by 3 bases, the J end by 8 bases, with 14 bases between. CDR3 length: 15 amino acids. The germline gives CDR1 SGHVS, CDR2 FQNEAQ.

V gene TRBV27 combines with J gene TRBJ2-2, with D tentatively TRBD1 (6 bases). The V end was cut by 4 bases, the J end by 3 bases, with 12 bases between. Per germline, CDR1 MNHEY and CDR2 SMNVEV (reference sequence). This CDR3 has 15 residues. CDR3 in DNA: TGTGCCAGCAGTTCGACCGGGACACACACCGGGGAGCTGTTTTTT. It encodes CASSSTGTHTGELFF.

V gene TRBV12-5 combines with J gene TRBJ2-5; a weak D match, TRBD2 (5 bases). The CDR3 runs to 15 residues. The ends were cut back, 1 base at V and 4 bases at J, with 13 bases in the middle. Germline V gene lookup returns CDR1 LGHNT and CDR2 FRNRAP. DNA for the CDR3: TGTGCTAGTGGTTTGGGGACGGGGAGCGGAGAGACCCAGTACTTC. Amino acids: CASGLGTGSGETQYF.

V and J are TRBV28 and TRBJ2-7; TRBD1 might be the D (6 bases). V was trimmed by 2 bases and J by 2 bases, leaving 10 bases between them. The germline CDR1 and CDR2 sequences are MDHEN and SYDVKM. This CDR3 spans 14 amino acids. This chain's CDR3 is CASSLGGYTYEQYF. DNA for the CDR3: TGTGCCAGCAGTTTAGGGGGCTATACCTACGAGCAGTACTTC.

This rearrangement joins TRBV5-4 to TRBJ2-7; the match to TRBD2 covers 10 bases. J was trimmed by 1 base and V by 0 bases; bases with no gene match: 7. CDR3 length equals 17 residues. CDR1 SGHNT and CDR2 YYREEE come from the germline V gene (reference sequence). The CDR3 loop reads CASSLELAGAGSYEQYF. The CDR3 nucleotides read TGTGCCAGCAGCTTGGAGCTAGCGGGAGCGGGTTCCTACGAGCAGTACTTC.

The chain combines TRBV11-2 with TRBJ1-1; weak D call: TRBD1 (5 bases). The CDR3 has 14 residues. The germline CDR1 and CDR2 sequences are SGHAT and FQNNGV. The germline V and J ends were trimmed by 2 bases and 3 bases, with 10 bases remaining between them. For the CDR3, the DNA is TGTGCCAGCAGCTTAAGGGGCAGTGACACTGAAGCTTTCTTT. Translating it yields CASSLRGSDTEAFF.

The gene calls are TRBV27 and TRBJ2-2, with 10 positions matching TRBD2. This CDR3 has 16 residues. With V trimmed by 6 bases and J by 0 bases, 4 bases remained unmatched. Germline V gene data show CDR1 as MNHEY and CDR2 as SMNVEV (reference sequence). The CDR3 bases are TGTGCCAGCAGGCGGCTAGCGGGAGCGAACACCGGGGAGCTGTTTTTT. Translating it yields CASRRLAGANTGELFF.

The chain joins TRBV28 to TRBJ2-7, with D perhaps matching TRBD2 (5 bases). The germline CDR1 and CDR2 sequences are MDHEN and SYDVKM. The CDR3 has 11 amino acids. V lost 8 bases and J lost 7, with 12 bases in between. As DNA, the CDR3 is TGTGCCAGCTTGAATCGGAGGGAGCAGTACTTC. The encoded protein is CASLNRREQYF. Using reference TRBV28 and TRBJ2-7 for the parts outside the CDR3, the full variable domain is DVKVTQSSRYLVKRTGEKVFLECVQDMDHENMFWYRQDPGLGLRLIYFSYDVKMKEKGDIPEGYSVSREKKERFSLILESASTNQTSMYLCASLNRREQYFGPGTRLTVT.

The gene calls are TRBV4-2 and TRBJ2-5; possible D gene TRBD2, 6 bases. This CDR3 has 14 amino acids. CDR1 and CDR2 (germline): LGHNA, YNFKEQ. Deletions cut 0 bases from V and 5 bases from J, with 10 bases between. The CDR3 nucleotides read TGTGCCAGCAGCCAAGAAGCGGGTAGCGAGACCCAGTACTTC. It codes for CASSQEAGSETQYF.

The genes are TRBV7-2 and TRBJ2-5; D remains ambiguous. This CDR3 comprises 14 residues. Per the germline V gene, CDR1 is SGHTA and CDR2 is FQGNSA. Trimming stripped 5 bases from V and 9 bases from J, with 19 bases between. The CDR3, as DNA: TGTGCCAGCAGCCAAGCTCCGGGTCTCTCGTCCCAGTACTTC. This gives the protein CASSQAPGLSSQYF.

The V call is TRBV11-2, the J call TRBJ2-3, with 7 positions matching TRBD2. Trimming at V came to 5 bases and at J to 9 bases, leaving 14 bases not matched to a gene. The CDR3 extends over 15 amino acids. Germline CDR1 SGHAT, CDR2 FQNNGV. Written as DNA, the CDR3 is TGTGCCAGCAGCCTCCTTAGCGGGCGAGGGGCCACGCAGTATTTT. Translation gives CASSLLSGRGATQYF. Full variable domain (outside the CDR3, taken from reference TRBV11-2 and TRBJ2-3): EAGVAQSPRYKIIEKRQSVAFWCNPISGHATLYWYQQILGQGPKLLIQFQNNGVVDDSQLPKDRFSAERLKGVDSTLKIQPAKLEDSAVYLCASSLLSGRGATQYFGPGTRLTVL.

The genes are TRBV10-3 and TRBJ2-1, with TRBD1 identical over 8 bases. CDR1 and CDR2 (germline): ENHRY, SYGVKD. The V segment lost 6 bases and the J segment 7 bases; nucleotides outside the gene matches: 14. The CDR3 sequence is 16 residues long. CDR3 sequence (DNA): TGTGCCATCAGCCCCTCGGACAGGGTAGTATCGAATGAGCAGTTCTTC. This encodes CAISPSDRVVSNEQFF.

The chain carries TRBV7-2 and TRBJ1-1; perhaps TRBD1 as D (6 bases). V was clipped by 6 bases and J by 2 bases, with 13 bases between them. This CDR3 is 14 amino acids long. Per the germline V gene, CDR1 is SGHTA and CDR2 is FQGNSA. The CDR3, as DNA: TGTGCCAGCAGTACAGGGAATTTAAACACTGAAGCTTTCTTT. Translation: CASSTGNLNTEAFF.